A selection of T cell receptor beta chains follows, all from one sample in a study of Ad26.COV2.S vaccination and SARS-CoV-2 variants. Repertoires were generated with immunoSEQ multiplex PCR, while TCRdb's copy carries only in-frame clones and drops some. The sample lists 300,000 to 350,000 clones, 80% to 90% occurring once. The material was peripheral blood, obtained in a trial of Ad26.COV2.S vaccine versus placebo. The receptors stem from a person aged 18-65 years who received the Ad26.COV2.S COVID-19 vaccine or a placebo. Both conserved end residues are part of each CDR3. Each record gives: clone size, J gene, V gene, D gene, CDR3 DNA, CDR3 protein. A D gene is named only where the DNA matches it firmly. The size of a clone is reported for some rows only, either as once, few or many, or as a class for expanded clones.

.	TRBJ2-5	TRBV19	TRBD2	TGTGCCAGTAAAGGCGGGGGGCCTCCGCGGGAGACCCAGTACTTC	CASKGGGPPRETQYF
.	TRBJ2-2	TRBV7-6	.	TGTGCCAGCAGCCCTCTGCAGGGGGGAAGGACCGGGGAGCTGTTTTTT	CASSPLQGGRTGELFF
.	TRBJ1-2	TRBV28	TRBD1	TGTGCCAGCAGTCGGGACAGGGGGTACAATGGCTACACCTTC	CASSRDRGYNGYTF
.	TRBJ2-7	TRBV19	TRBD2	TGTGCCAGTAGTGTGACTAGCGGGGGATACGAGCAGTACTTC	CASSVTSGGYEQYF
.	TRBJ2-3	TRBV27	.	TGTGCCAGCAGTCGAACCCGTTTGGGGGATACGCAGTATTTT	CASSRTRLGDTQYF
.	TRBJ1-1	TRBV7-9	.	TGTGCCAGCAGCGTCGCTACAGGCTACACTGAAGCTTTCTTT	CASSVATGYTEAFF
.	TRBJ2-1	TRBV4-2	TRBD1	TGTGCCAGCAGCCAAGGACAGGGGGATTTTGAGGAGCAGTTCTTC	CASSQGQGDFEEQFF
once	TRBJ1-5	TRBV7-6	TRBD1	TGTGCCAGCAGCTCAGGACAGGGGAATCAGCCCCAGCATTTT	CASSSGQGNQPQHF
.	TRBJ2-6	TRBV5-4	.	TGTGCCAGCACCCAGAACCGGTCTGGGGCCAACGTCCTGACTTTC	CASTQNRSGANVLTF
.	TRBJ2-7	TRBV3-1/TRBV3-2	.	TGTGCCAGCAGCCTCGACAGGTACGAGCAGTACTTC	CASSLDRYEQYF
.	TRBJ1-1	TRBV5-6	.	TGTGCCAGCAGCTTGAGGGCAGGCTTGAACACTGAAGCTTTCTTT	CASSLRAGLNTEAFF
.	TRBJ2-2	TRBV7-2	.	TGTGCCAGCAGCTCGTCCCTCGGGAACACCGGGGAGCTGTTTTTT	CASSSSLGNTGELFF
.	TRBJ2-2	TRBV28	TRBD1	TGTGCCAGCAGACCCCGGGACAGGGGGTCGACCGGGGAGCTGTTTTTT	CASRPRDRGSTGELFF
.	TRBJ1-2	TRBV5-1	.	TGCGCCAGCAGCTCATCCCTCGAGAGGCAAAAGAACTATGGCTACACCTTC	CASSSSLERQKNYGYTF
.	TRBJ2-5	TRBV10-2	TRBD1	TGCGCCAGCAGTAGCCTCCTCGGACAGGGTCAAGAGACCCAGTACTTC	CASSSLLGQGQETQYF
.	TRBJ2-1	TRBV5-1	.	TGCGCCAGCAGCCTACAGAATGAGCAGTTCTTC	CASSLQNEQFF
.	TRBJ1-2	TRBV5-6	.	TGTGCCAGCAGCTTTTCTACTGGCTACACCTTC	CASSFSTGYTF
.	TRBJ1-1	TRBV10-3	.	TGTGCCATCAGGGACTGGGAGGAGCCAAGTGAAGCTTTCTTT	CAIRDWEEPSEAFF
.	TRBJ2-2	TRBV14	.	TGTGCCAGCAGCCGGGAACAAGCGAACACCGGGGAGCTGTTTTTT	CASSREQANTGELFF
once	TRBJ1-1	TRBV27	.	TGTGCCAGCAGTTCGATAATGAACACTGAAGCTTTCTTT	CASSSIMNTEAFF
.	TRBJ1-5	TRBV5-1	.	TGCGCCAGCAGCTTGGAGGGTAGTCTCAATCAGCCCCAGCATTTT	CASSLEGSLNQPQHF
.	TRBJ1-5	TRBV6-6	.	TGTGCCAGCAGTCCCGTATCGGGCGGCGGGGGAGGTCAGCCCCAGCATTTT	CASSPVSGGGGGQPQHF
.	TRBJ2-5	TRBV9	.	TGTGCCAGCAGCGTAGACGGAAATTCCCAAGAGACCCAGTACTTC	CASSVDGNSQETQYF
few	TRBJ2-5	TRBV9	.	TGTGCCAGCAGCGTAGAGTGGGGGCAGATCCAAGAGACCCAGTACTTC	CASSVEWGQIQETQYF